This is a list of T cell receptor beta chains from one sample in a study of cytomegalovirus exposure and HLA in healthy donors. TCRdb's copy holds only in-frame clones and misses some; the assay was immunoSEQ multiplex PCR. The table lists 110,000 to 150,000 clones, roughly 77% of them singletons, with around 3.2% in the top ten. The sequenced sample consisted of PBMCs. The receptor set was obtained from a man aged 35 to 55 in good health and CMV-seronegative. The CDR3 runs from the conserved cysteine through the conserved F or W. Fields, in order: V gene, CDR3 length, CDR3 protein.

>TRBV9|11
CASGQGGPQHF
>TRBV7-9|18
CSSSQIGAERGISYEQYF
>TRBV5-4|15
CASSNRQGRNTEAFF
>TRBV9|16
CASSLFWGTSTDTQYF
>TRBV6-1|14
CASRLNRGPTEAFF
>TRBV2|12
CASRGGTDTQYF
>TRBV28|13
CASSLLGVYEQYF
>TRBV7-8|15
CASSPGTGWAGELFF
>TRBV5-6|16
CASSPTRRGGPYEQYF
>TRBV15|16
CATSRVTGSSGNTIYF
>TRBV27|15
CASSFAGNSYNEQFF
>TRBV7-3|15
CASSPGTGGPYEQYF
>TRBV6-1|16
CASSEPGQGAGDGYTF
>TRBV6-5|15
CASSYPRQGGVGYTF
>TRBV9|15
CASSPGTGGTYEQYF
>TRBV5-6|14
CASSLGQGACGYTF
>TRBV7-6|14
CASSFGPPGVEQYF
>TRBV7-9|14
CASSTRQGEGEQYF
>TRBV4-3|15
CASSLGTGGTDTQYF
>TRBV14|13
CASSRRLTDTQYF
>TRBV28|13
CALGDTAYYGYTF
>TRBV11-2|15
CASSVAAGQAYEQYF